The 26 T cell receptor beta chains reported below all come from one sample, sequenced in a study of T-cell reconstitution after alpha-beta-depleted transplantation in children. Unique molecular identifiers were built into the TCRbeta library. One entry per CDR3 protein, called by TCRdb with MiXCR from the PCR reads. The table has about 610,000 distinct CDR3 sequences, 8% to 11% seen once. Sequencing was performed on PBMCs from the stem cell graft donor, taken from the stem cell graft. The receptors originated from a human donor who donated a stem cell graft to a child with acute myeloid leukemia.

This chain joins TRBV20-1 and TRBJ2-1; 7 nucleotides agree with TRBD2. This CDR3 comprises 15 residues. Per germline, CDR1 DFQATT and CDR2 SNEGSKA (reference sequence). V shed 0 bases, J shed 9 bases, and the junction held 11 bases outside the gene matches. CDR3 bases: TGCAGTGCTAGAGATTCTTCGGCTAGCGGAAGTGAGCAGTTCTTC. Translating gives CSARDSSASGSEQFF.

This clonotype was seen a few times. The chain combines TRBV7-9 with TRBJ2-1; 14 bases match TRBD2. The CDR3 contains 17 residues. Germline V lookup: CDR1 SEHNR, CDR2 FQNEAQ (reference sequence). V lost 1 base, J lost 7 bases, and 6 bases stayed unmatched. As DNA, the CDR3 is TGTGCCAGCAGCTTAGGACTAGCGGGAGGGGTTCAAAATGAGCAGTTCTTC. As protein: CASSLGLAGGVQNEQFF. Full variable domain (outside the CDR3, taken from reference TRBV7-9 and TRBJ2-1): DTGVSQNPRHKITKRGQNVTFRCDPISEHNRLYWYRQTLGQGPEFLTYFQNEAQLEKSRLLSDRFSAERPKGSFSTLEIQRTEQGDSAMYLCASSLGLAGGVQNEQFFGPGTRLTVL.

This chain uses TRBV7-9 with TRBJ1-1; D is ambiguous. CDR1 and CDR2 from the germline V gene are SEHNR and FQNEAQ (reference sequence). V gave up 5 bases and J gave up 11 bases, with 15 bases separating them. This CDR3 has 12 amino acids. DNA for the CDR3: TGTGCCAGCAGCCTCGGGCCCTTGGAGGCTTTCTTT. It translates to CASSLGPLEAFF.

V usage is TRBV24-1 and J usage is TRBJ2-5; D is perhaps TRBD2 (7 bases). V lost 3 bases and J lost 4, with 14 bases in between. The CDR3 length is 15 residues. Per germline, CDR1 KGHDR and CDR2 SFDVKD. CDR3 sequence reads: CATSDPRGGAETQYF. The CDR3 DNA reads TGTGCCACCAGTGATCCGAGGGGGGGGGCAGAGACCCAGTACTTC.

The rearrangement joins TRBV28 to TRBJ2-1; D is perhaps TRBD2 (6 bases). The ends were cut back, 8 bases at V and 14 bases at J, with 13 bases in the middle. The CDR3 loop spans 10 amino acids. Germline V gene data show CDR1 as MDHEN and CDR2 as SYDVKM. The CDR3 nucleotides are TGTGCCAGCGGAGGGGCTAGTGAGTTCTTC. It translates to CASGGASEFF.

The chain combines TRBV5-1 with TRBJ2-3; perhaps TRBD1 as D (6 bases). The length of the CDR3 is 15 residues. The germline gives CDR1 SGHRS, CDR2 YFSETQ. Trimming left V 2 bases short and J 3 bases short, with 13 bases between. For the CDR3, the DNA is TGCGCCAGCAGCTTCGACAGGCCCCCAACAGATACGCAGTATTTT. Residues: CASSFDRPPTDTQYF. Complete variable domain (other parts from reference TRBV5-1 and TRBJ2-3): KAGVTQTPRYLIKTRGQQVTLSCSPISGHRSVSWYQQTPGQGLQFLFEYFSETQRNKGNFPGRFSGRQFSNSRSEMNVSTLELGDSALYLCASSFDRPPTDTQYFGPGTRLTVL.

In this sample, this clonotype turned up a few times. CDR3 region: CASSLDTAFYGYTF. CDR3 DNA: TGTGCCAGCAGCTTGGACACCGCTTTCTATGGCTACACCTTC. The chain carries TRBV5-6 and TRBJ1-2; D unclear. The V gene lost 0 bases and the J gene lost 4 bases, with 10 bases spanning the gap. CDR1 SGHDT and CDR2 YYEEEE come from the germline V gene. CDR3 size: 14 residues.

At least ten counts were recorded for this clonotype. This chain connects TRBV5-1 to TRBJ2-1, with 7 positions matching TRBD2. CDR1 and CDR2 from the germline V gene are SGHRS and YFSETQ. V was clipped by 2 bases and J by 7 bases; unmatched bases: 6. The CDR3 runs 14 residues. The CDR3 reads CASSLPSGTNEQFF. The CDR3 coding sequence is TGCGCCAGCAGCTTACCTAGCGGTACGAATGAGCAGTTCTTC. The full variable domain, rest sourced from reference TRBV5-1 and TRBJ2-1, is KAGVTQTPRYLIKTRGQQVTLSCSPISGHRSVSWYQQTPGQGLQFLFEYFSETQRNKGNFPGRFSGRQFSNSRSEMNVSTLELGDSALYLCASSLPSGTNEQFFGPGTRLTVL.

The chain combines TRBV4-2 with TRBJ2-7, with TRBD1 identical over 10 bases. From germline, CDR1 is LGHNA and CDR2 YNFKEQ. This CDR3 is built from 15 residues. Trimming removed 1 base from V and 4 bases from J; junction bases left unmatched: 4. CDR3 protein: CASSQVWTGGYEQYF. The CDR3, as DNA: TGTGCCAGCAGCCAAGTCTGGACAGGGGGTTACGAGCAGTACTTC.

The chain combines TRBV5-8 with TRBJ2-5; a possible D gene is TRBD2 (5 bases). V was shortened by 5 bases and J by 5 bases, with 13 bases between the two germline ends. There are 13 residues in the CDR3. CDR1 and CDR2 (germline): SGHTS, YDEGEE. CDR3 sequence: CASRDYVRETQYF. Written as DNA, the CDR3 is TGTGCCAGCAGAGACTATGTCCGGGAGACCCAGTACTTC.

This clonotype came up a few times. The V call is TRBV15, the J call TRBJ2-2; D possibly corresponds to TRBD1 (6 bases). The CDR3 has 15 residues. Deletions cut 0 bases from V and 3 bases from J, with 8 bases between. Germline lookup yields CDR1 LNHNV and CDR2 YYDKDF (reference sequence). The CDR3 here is CATSREAGDTGELFF. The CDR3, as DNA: TGTGCCACCAGCAGAGAGGCAGGGGACACCGGGGAGCTGTTTTTT.

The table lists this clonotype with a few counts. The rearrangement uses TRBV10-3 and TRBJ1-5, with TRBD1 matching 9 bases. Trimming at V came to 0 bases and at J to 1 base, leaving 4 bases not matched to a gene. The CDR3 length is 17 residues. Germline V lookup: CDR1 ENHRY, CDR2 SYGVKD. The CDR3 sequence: CAISESGTGLSNQPQHF. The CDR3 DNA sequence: TGTGCCATCAGTGAGTCGGGGACAGGGCTGAGCAATCAGCCCCAGCATTTT.

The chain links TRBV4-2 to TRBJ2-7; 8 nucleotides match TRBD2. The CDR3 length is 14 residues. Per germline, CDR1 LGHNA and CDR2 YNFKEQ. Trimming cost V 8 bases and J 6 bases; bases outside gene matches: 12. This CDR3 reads CASGPGRGVGEQYF. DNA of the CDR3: TGTGCCAGCGGCCCCGGGCGGGGGGTCGGCGAGCAGTACTTC.

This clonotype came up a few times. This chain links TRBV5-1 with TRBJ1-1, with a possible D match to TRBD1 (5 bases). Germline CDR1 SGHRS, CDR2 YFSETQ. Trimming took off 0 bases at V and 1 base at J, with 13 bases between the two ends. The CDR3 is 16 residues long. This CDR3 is CASSLGQGQGNTEAFF. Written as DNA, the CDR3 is TGCGCCAGCAGCTTGGGGCAGGGTCAGGGGAACACTGAAGCTTTCTTT. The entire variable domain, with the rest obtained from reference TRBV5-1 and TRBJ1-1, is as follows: KAGVTQTPRYLIKTRGQQVTLSCSPISGHRSVSWYQQTPGQGLQFLFEYFSETQRNKGNFPGRFSGRQFSNSRSEMNVSTLELGDSALYLCASSLGQGQGNTEAFFGQGTRLTVV.

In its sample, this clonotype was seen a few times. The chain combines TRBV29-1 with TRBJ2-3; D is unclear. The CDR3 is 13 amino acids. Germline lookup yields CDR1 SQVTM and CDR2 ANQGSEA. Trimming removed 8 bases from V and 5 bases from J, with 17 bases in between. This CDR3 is CSSESFTKDTQYF. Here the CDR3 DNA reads TGCAGCTCTGAGAGCTTTACCAAAGATACGCAGTATTTT.

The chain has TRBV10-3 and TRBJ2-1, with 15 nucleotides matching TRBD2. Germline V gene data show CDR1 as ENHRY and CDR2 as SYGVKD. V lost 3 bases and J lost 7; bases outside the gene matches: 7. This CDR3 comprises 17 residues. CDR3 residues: CAISDTSGTSGRNEQFF. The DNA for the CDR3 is TGTGCCATCAGTGATACCTCCGGGACTAGCGGGAGGAATGAGCAGTTCTTC.

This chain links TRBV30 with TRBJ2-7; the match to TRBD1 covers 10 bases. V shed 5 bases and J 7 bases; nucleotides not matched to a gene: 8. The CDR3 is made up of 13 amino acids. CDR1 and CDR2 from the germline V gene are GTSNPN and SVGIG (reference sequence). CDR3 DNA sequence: TGTGCCTGGTCGGGACAGGGGCTCTTGGAGCAGTACTTC. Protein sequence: CAWSGQGLLEQYF.

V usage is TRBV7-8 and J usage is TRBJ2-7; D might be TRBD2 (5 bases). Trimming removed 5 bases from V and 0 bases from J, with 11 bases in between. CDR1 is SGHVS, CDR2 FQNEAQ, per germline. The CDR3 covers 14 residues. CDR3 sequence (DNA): TGTGCCAGCAGCCCCTTTACTAGCTCCTACGAGCAGTACTTC. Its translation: CASSPFTSSYEQYF.

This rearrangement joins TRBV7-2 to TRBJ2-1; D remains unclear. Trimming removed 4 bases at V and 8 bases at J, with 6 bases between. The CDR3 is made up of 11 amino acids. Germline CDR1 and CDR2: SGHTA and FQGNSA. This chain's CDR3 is CASSYTYEQFF. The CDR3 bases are TGTGCCAGCAGCTATACCTATGAGCAGTTCTTC.

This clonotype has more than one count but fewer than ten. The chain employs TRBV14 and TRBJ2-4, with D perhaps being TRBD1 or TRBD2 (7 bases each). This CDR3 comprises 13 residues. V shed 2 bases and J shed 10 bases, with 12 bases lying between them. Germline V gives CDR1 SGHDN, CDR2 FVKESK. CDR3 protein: CASSQYQGGIQYF. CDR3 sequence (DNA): TGTGCCAGCAGCCAATATCAGGGGGGGATTCAGTACTTC. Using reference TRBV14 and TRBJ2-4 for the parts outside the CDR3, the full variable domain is EAGVTQFPSHSVIEKGQTVTLRCDPISGHDNLYWYRRVMGKEIKFLLHFVKESKQDESGMPNNRFLAERTGGTYSTLKVQPAELEDSGVYFCASSQYQGGIQYFGAGTRLSVL.

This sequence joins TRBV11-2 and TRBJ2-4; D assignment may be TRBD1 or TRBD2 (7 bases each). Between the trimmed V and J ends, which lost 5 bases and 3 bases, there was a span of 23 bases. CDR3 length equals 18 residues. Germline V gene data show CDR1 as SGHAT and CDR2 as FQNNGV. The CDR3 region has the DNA TGTGCCAGCAGCGAAACAGGGGAGGGTGGTTTAGGCAAAAACATTCAGTACTTC. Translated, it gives CASSETGEGGLGKNIQYF.

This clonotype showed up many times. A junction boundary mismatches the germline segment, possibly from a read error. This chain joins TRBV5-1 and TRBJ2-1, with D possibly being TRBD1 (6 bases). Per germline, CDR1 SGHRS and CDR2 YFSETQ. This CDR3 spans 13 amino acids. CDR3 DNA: TGTGCCAGCAGCTTAGATAGGGGGAATGAGCAGTTCTTC. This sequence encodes CASSLDRGNEQFF.

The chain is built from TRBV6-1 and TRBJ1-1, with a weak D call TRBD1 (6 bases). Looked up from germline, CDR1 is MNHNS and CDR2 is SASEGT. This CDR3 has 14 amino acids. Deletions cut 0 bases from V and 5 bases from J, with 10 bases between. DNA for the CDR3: TGTGCCAGCAGTGAAGCGAAAGGGGGGACTGAAGCTTTCTTT. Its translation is CASSEAKGGTEAFF.

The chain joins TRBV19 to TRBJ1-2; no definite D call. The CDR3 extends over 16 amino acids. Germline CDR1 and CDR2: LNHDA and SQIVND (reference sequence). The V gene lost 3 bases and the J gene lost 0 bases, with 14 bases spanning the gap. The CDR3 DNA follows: TGTGCCAGTAGTATGGAGCCGGCGAGAGCTAACTATGGCTACACCTTC. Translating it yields CASSMEPARANYGYTF.

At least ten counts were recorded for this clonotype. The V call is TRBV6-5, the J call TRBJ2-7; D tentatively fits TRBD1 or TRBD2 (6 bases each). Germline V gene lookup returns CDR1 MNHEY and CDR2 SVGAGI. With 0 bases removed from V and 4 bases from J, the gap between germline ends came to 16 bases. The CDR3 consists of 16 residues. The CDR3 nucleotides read TGTGCCAGCAGTTACTCGACTAGGGACATCGCGTACGAGCAGTACTTC. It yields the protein CASSYSTRDIAYEQYF.

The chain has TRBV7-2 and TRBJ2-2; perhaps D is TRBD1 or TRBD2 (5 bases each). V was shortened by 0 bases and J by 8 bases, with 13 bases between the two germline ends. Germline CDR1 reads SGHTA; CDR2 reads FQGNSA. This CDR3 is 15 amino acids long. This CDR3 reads CASSLAAGAPGELFF. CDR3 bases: TGTGCCAGCAGCTTAGCGGCCGGGGCGCCAGGGGAGCTGTTTTTT. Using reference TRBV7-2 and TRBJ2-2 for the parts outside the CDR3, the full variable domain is GAGVSQSPSNKVTEKGKDVELRCDPISGHTALYWYRQSLGQGLEFLIYFQGNSAPDKSGLPSDRFSAERTGGSVSTLTIQRTQQEDSAVYLCASSLAAGAPGELFFGEGSRLTVL.